The T cell receptor beta chain under discussion was sequenced for a study of blood T cell repertoires in COVID-19. TCRdb keeps only in-frame clones here, not all; method: immunoSEQ multiplex PCR. This sample has a few hundred thousand clones, with 84% found just once. Germline CDR1 is SEHNR and CDR2 is FQNEAQ (reference sequence). V shed 6 bases and J shed 4 bases, with 14 bases lying between them. The CDR3 totals 14 residues. Sequencing was done on a sample of peripheral blood. This TCR was sampled from a woman aged 35 to 49 who had recovered from COVID-19. This chain links TRBV7-9 with TRBJ2-3, with D maybe TRBD1 (5 bases). This chain's CDR3 is CASSSGHAADTQYF. In DNA form, the CDR3 reads TGTGCCAGCAGTTCCGGACATGCAGCAGATACGCAGTATTTT. Combining the CDR3 with reference TRBV7-9 and TRBJ2-3 gives the whole variable domain DTGVSQNPRHKITKRGQNVTFRCDPISEHNRLYWYRQTLGQGPEFLTYFQNEAQLEKSRLLSDRFSAERPKGSFSTLEIQRTEQGDSAMYLCASSSGHAADTQYFGPGTRLTVL.